The 22 T cell receptor beta chains presented below share a single source sample, sequenced in a study of blood T cell repertoires in COVID-19. Sequencing used immunoSEQ multiplex PCR; TCRdb keeps in-frame clones, though not all of them. The sample carries 200,000 to 300,000 clones, approximately 86% recorded once. Sequenced sample: peripheral blood. Every receptor here comes from a woman aged 30 to 39 who had recovered from COVID-19.

This chain links TRBV27 with TRBJ2-2; 9 positions match TRBD1. CDR1 and CDR2 from the germline V gene are MNHEY and SMNVEV (reference sequence). With 5 bases clipped from V and 7 bases from J, the junction kept 5 bases outside the gene matches. This CDR3 has 14 amino acids. This CDR3 is CASSNRGRHGELFF. As DNA, the CDR3 is TGTGCCAGCAGTAACAGGGGGCGCCACGGGGAGCTGTTTTTT.

V and J are TRBV16 and TRBJ2-7; perhaps TRBD1 as D (5 bases). The CDR3 is 13 residues long. Trimming left V 1 base short and J 10 bases short, with 14 bases between. Germline V gene data show CDR1 as KGHSY and CDR2 as FQNENV. DNA of the CDR3: TGTGCCAGCAGCCAATTTCAGGGAAGAGTACAGTACTTC. Encoded protein: CASSQFQGRVQYF.

V and J are TRBV6-5 and TRBJ1-6; D not certain. V lost 3 bases to trimming and J lost 14 bases, with 17 bases between them. Germline V gene lookup returns CDR1 MNHEY and CDR2 SVGAGI. The CDR3 totals 14 residues. The DNA of the CDR3 is TGTGCCAGCAGTTATGGAGTTTTTGCCGCGACCCTCCACTTT. Encoded protein: CASSYGVFAATLHF.

The chain carries TRBV5-6 and TRBJ2-6, with 10 bases identical to TRBD2. Germline assignment: CDR1 SGHDT and CDR2 YYEEEE. This CDR3 is 19 amino acids long. The ends lost 4 bases at V and 4 bases at J; junction bases unmatched: 14. The CDR3 protein is CASSPWRGLATGGANVLTF. In DNA form, the CDR3 reads TGTGCCAGCAGCCCCTGGAGGGGACTAGCGACGGGCGGGGCCAACGTCCTGACTTTC.

This clone was seen a single time. The chain combines TRBV10-3 with TRBJ1-1; D gene ambiguous. The length of the CDR3 is 13 residues. The V end lost 2 bases, the J end lost 1 base, and 5 bases lay between the germline ends. Germline V gene data show CDR1 as ENHRY and CDR2 as SYGVKD. CDR3 sequence: CAISENRNTEAFF. The CDR3 nucleotides read TGTGCCATCAGTGAGAATAGGAACACTGAAGCTTTCTTT.

The chain uses TRBV27 and TRBJ2-1; TRBD2 agrees at 7 bases. Germline V gene data show CDR1 as MNHEY and CDR2 as SMNVEV (reference sequence). V was pared by 5 bases and J by 7 bases, with 11 bases of the junction left unmatched. The CDR3 totals 15 residues. CDR3: CASSPVGGEPNEQFF. The DNA for the CDR3 is TGTGCCAGCAGTCCTGTTGGGGGGGAGCCAAATGAGCAGTTCTTC.

The gene calls are TRBV9 and TRBJ2-1; D is unresolved. The germline CDR1 and CDR2 sequences are SGDLS and YYNGEE. CDR3 length equals 13 residues. V was pared by 0 bases and J by 6 bases, with 7 bases between. CDR3 nucleotides: TGTGCCAGCAGCGTAGGTCCTAGCAATGAGCAGTTCTTC. Its protein product is CASSVGPSNEQFF.

The chain links TRBV5-1 to TRBJ1-5, with D tentatively TRBD1 (6 bases). The ends were cut back, 4 bases at V and 6 bases at J, with 14 bases in the middle. Germline CDR1 reads SGHRS; CDR2 reads YFSETQ. CDR3 length: 14 amino acids. This CDR3 reads CASSPGGASQPQHF. Written as DNA, the CDR3 is TGCGCCAGCAGCCCTGGGGGGGCGAGTCAGCCCCAGCATTTT.

The chain is built from TRBV9 and TRBJ2-4; a possible D gene is TRBD1 (6 bases). The V gene lost 0 bases and the J gene lost 3 bases, with 16 bases spanning the gap. This CDR3 is built from 17 residues. The germline V gene encodes CDR1 SGDLS and CDR2 YYNGEE. The CDR3: CASSVGLTGWDKNIQYF. The CDR3 region has the DNA TGTGCCAGCAGCGTAGGTCTCACAGGGTGGGACAAAAACATTCAGTACTTC.

The DNA for the CDR3 is TGCGCCAGCAGCCAAGATGCCTCAGATACAGATACGCAGTATTTT. This codes for CASSQDASDTDTQYF. This chain connects TRBV4-3 to TRBJ2-3, with D unclear. CDR3 length equals 15 residues. Germline lookup yields CDR1 LGHNA and CDR2 YSLEER. Trimming removed 0 bases from V and 3 bases from J, with 10 bases in between.

The chain recombines TRBV11-2 with TRBJ2-7; D perhaps matches TRBD1 (6 bases). CDR3 length: 14 amino acids. Trimming stripped 6 bases from V and 2 bases from J, with 14 bases between. The V gene's germline CDR1 is SGHAT and CDR2 FQNNGV. CDR3 coding DNA: TGTGCCAGCAGTATCTTGGGGACAACCTACGAGCAGTACTTC. Amino acids: CASSILGTTYEQYF. Combining the CDR3 with reference TRBV11-2 and TRBJ2-7 gives the whole variable domain EAGVAQSPRYKIIEKRQSVAFWCNPISGHATLYWYQQILGQGPKLLIQFQNNGVVDDSQLPKDRFSAERLKGVDSTLKIQPAKLEDSAVYLCASSILGTTYEQYFGPGTRLTVT.

The chain uses TRBV3-1 (or the pseudogene TRBV3-2) and TRBJ2-1; a weak D match, TRBD1 (5 bases). V gave up 0 bases and J gave up 2 bases, with 11 bases separating them. The CDR3 covers 16 residues. Germline V gene sequence: CDR1 LGHDT, CDR2 YNNKEL (reference sequence). This chain's CDR3 is CASSQEVQGTYNEQFF. The CDR3 bases are TGTGCCAGCAGCCAAGAAGTTCAGGGCACCTACAATGAGCAGTTCTTC.

The chain carries TRBV3-1 (or the pseudogene TRBV3-2) and TRBJ2-7; 9 bases line up with TRBD2. CDR1 and CDR2 from the germline V gene are LGHDT and YNNKEL (reference sequence). The trim removed 1 base at V and 4 bases at J, leaving 11 bases unmatched. This CDR3 has 17 residues. The CDR3 nucleotides read TGTGCCAGCAGCCAAGGTCTAGCGGGGCCCTCTCAATACGAGCAGTACTTC. As protein: CASSQGLAGPSQYEQYF.

This chain links TRBV7-9 with TRBJ2-7, with 10 bases identical to TRBD1. Trimming took 5 bases from V and 1 from J; bases not matched to a gene: 5. Germline CDR1 SEHNR, CDR2 FQNEAQ (reference sequence). The CDR3 is 15 amino acids. In DNA, the CDR3 is TGTGCCAGCAGCCCCCGGGACAGGGGATCCTACGAGCAGTACTTC. Amino acids: CASSPRDRGSYEQYF. Based on the CDR3 plus reference TRBV7-9 and TRBJ2-7, the full variable domain is DTGVSQNPRHKITKRGQNVTFRCDPISEHNRLYWYRQTLGQGPEFLTYFQNEAQLEKSRLLSDRFSAERPKGSFSTLEIQRTEQGDSAMYLCASSPRDRGSYEQYFGPGTRLTVT.

The chain combines TRBV12-5 with TRBJ1-1; 7 nucleotides align to TRBD1. The J segment lost 5 bases and the V segment lost 3 bases, leaving 12 bases of the junction unmatched. The CDR3 consists of 16 residues. Germline-derived CDR1 and CDR2 are LGHNT and FRNRAP. The CDR3: CASGLGTGTAGTEAFF. The CDR3 nucleotides read TGTGCTAGTGGTTTAGGGACTGGGACAGCTGGAACTGAAGCTTTCTTT.

The chain carries TRBV27 and TRBJ2-1; tentative D call: TRBD1 (6 bases). Per the germline V gene, CDR1 is MNHEY and CDR2 is SMNVEV (reference sequence). Trimming stripped 2 bases from V and 0 bases from J, with 17 bases between. This CDR3 region has 18 residues. The CDR3 coding sequence is TGTGCCAGCAGTTTAAAAGGTCAGGGGTCAAGCTCCTACAATGAGCAGTTCTTC. Protein product: CASSLKGQGSSSYNEQFF.

The chain has TRBV7-2 and TRBJ2-3; TRBD1 matches 7 bases. This CDR3 spans 16 amino acids. Germline V gives CDR1 SGHTA, CDR2 FQGNSA. The V and J ends lost 0 bases and 2 bases, in that order; junction bases with no gene match: 5. CDR3 bases: TGTGCCAGCAGCTTAGCTTCCGGGACAGCCACAGATACGCAGTATTTT. This translates into CASSLASGTATDTQYF.

The chain combines TRBV2 with TRBJ1-5; TRBD1 is a possible D gene (5 bases). Germline-derived CDR1 and CDR2 are SNHLY and FYNNEI. V was trimmed by 8 bases and J by 0 bases, leaving 14 bases between them. The CDR3 length is 15 residues. CDR3 residues: CASGGGIYSNQPQHF. CDR3 bases: TGTGCCAGCGGGGGGGGAATATATAGCAATCAGCCCCAGCATTTT.

The chain uses TRBV7-6 and TRBJ1-1; a weak D match, TRBD1 (5 bases). With 4 bases removed from V and 2 bases from J, the gap between germline ends came to 14 bases. Germline V gives CDR1 SGHVS, CDR2 FNYEAQ. The CDR3 extends over 15 amino acids. The CDR3: CASSSFQTENTEAFF. In DNA, the CDR3 is TGTGCCAGCAGCTCATTCCAGACAGAAAACACTGAAGCTTTCTTT.

V and J are TRBV11-2 and TRBJ2-5, with 10 bases lining up with TRBD1. The CDR3 runs to 15 residues. V shed 4 bases and J 6 bases; nucleotides not matched to a gene: 8. Germline CDR1 and CDR2: SGHAT and FQNNGV. The CDR3 bases are TGTGCCAGCAGCTCACACCGGGACAGGGGTCAGACCCAGTACTTC. Translation: CASSSHRDRGQTQYF.

The chain recombines TRBV19 with TRBJ1-6; D is ambiguous. V was clipped by 5 bases and J by 9 bases, with 11 bases between them. CDR1 and CDR2 (germline): LNHDA, SQIVND (reference sequence). The CDR3 covers 13 residues. The CDR3 region is CASSPQLVSPLHF. In DNA, the CDR3 is TGTGCCAGTAGTCCTCAGTTGGTTTCACCCCTCCACTTT.

The rearrangement links TRBV5-1 to TRBJ2-3; 7 nucleotides match TRBD1. In germline, CDR1 is SGHRS, CDR2 YFSETQ. This CDR3 comprises 14 residues. V lost 3 bases, J lost 2 bases, and 3 bases stayed unmatched. The CDR3 nucleotides are TGCGCCAGCAGCTCGACAGGGCCCACAGATACGCAGTATTTT. Translation gives CASSSTGPTDTQYF.